This T cell receptor (beta chain) was sequenced during a study of OX40 agonist ivuxolimab in advanced cancers. The study in broad terms: Ivuxolimab was a fully human IgG2 agonistic monoclonal antibody targeting the costimulatory receptor OX40 (CD134). Peripheral TCRbeta sequencing aimed to test whether ivuxolimab altered TCR sequence diversity and caused clonal T-cell expansion. Prior anti-PD-1, anti-PD-L1 or anti-CTLA-4 therapy was permitted, and checkpoint inhibitors had been received by about 36% of dose-escalation patients. Three dose-escalation patients achieved partial responses, one with hepatocellular carcinoma and two with cutaneous melanoma. Of the 50 or so patients in dose escalation, 19 had hepatocellular carcinoma, roughly 15 had melanoma, 9 had renal cell carcinoma and 9 had head and neck cancer. The monotherapy dose-escalation portion (N of about 50 patients) of the phase I ivuxolimab trial is reported in the paper. The dose-escalation cohort was roughly 80% male with a mean age of around 64 years, ranging from roughly 20 to 85. Intravenous ivuxolimab was administered to patients every 2 weeks at six dose levels: 0.01, 0.1, 0.3, 1.5, 3 and 10 mg/kg. Study-level results and caveats: In the 0.1-3.0 mg/kg groups, partial responders were among the patients with the lowest normalized peripheral clonal expansion, particularly in CD8+ T cells. Low levels of normalized T-cell clonal expansion were also seen in some patients who did not respond. On average, CD8+ T cells showed more expanded clones than CD4+ T cells after ivuxolimab. Clonal expansion of both CD4+ and CD8+ blood T cells was observed from baseline to week 6 at doses 0.1 to 3.0 mg/kg. The antigen specificity of the clonally expanded peripheral T cells was not determined.

The trial excluded patients who had a history of autoimmune disease or were on systemic immunosuppression. In every dose cohort, peripheral blood was drawn for TCR sequencing at baseline, cycle 4 day 1, and cycle 7 day 1. Samples came from an open-label, multicenter, first-in-human phase I dose-escalation trial of ivuxolimab. Adults with locally advanced or metastatic melanoma, renal cell, hepatocellular, or head and neck squamous cell carcinoma were enrolled in the trial. Before TCR sequencing, CD4+ and CD8+ T cells were separately sorted from peripheral blood. Genomic DNA was extracted from sorted cells for sequencing of the TCRbeta CDR3 region. The immunoSEQ Assay was used for sequencing of TCRbeta CDR3 regions. The table was pulled from immuneACCESS by TCRdb, which kept in-frame rearrangements only. Such tables lose some clones; where checked, under half of the loss comes from unresolved V genes, and the rest has no known cause. This sample holds 70,000 to 95,000 clones; approximately 95% were observed only once. In total, the top ten clones hold roughly 22% of the sample.

A note on this clone: Its target antigen remains unknown. It has no much larger one-base neighbor in the sample; base qualities were not kept.

Taken from cysteine to phenylalanine, the CDR3 has 13 residues. Only the CDR3 region is kept as DNA, spanning 39 bases read in frame from base 1. CDR1 and CDR2 were assigned from the germline V gene as SNHLY and FYNNEI. V is shortened by 6 bases, J by 0 bases, and the region joining them spans 8 bases. This receptor was taken from an adult with an advanced solid tumor such as melanoma, head and neck, liver or kidney cancer. The rearranged segments are TRBV2 and TRBJ1-1; no D gene can be assigned with confidence. The sequencing here drew on CD4+ or CD8+ T cells sorted from blood, taken in a trial of the OX40 agonist ivuxolimab. The encoded CDR3 is CASRRSLNTEAFF. Read as DNA, the sequence is TGTGCCAGCAGGAGATCATTGAACACTGAAGCTTTCTTT.